This TCR beta chain was sequenced during a study of metastatic and nonmetastatic thyroid tumors. In the study overall: Repertoires from malignant and benign thyroid patients were compared across blood and tumor or nodule tissue.

Regarding the study as a whole: Patients with malignant thyroid tumors reportedly had significantly higher TCR beta diversity than those with benign nodules, in blood and tumor.

This clone was counted a few times. Its antigen is as yet unknown. Not a single patient had been given any form of treatment at any point before undergoing thyroid surgery. Authors' processing steps: Clinicopathological groups of papillary thyroid cancer showed CDR3 differences that were used to build a distant-metastasis classifier. TCRdb re-processed the PCR reads through MiXCR. TCRdb, not the authors, supplied the V and J calls. The sample holds approximately 28,000 clones, over 15% seen once. Trimming at V came to 0 bases and at J to 8 bases, leaving 4 bases not matched to a gene. This CDR3 region has 15 residues. Per germline, CDR1 MNHEY and CDR2 SVGEGT.

This chain links TRBV6-2 or TRBV6-3 with TRBJ1-4, with 9 bases aligning to TRBD1. This clonotype was obtained from a male donor with papillary thyroid cancer or a benign thyroid nodule (not recorded which). Some clones in this sample may be carry-over from other donors' samples. Material: blood. The CDR3 spells CASSYSRDRDEKLFF. In DNA form, the CDR3 reads TGTGCCAGCAGTTACTCGAGGGACAGGGACGAAAAACTGTTTTTT.